The next 5 T cell receptor beta chains were all read from a single sample in a study of T cell responses to AZD1222 COVID-19 vaccine. The table came from immunoSEQ multiplex PCR; TCRdb's copy has only in-frame clones and leaves some out. The sample contains about 150,000 clones, roughly 91% of which appear only once. Here the sequenced sample was peripheral blood, taken 28 days after the second AZD1222 dose. The receptors originated from an adult who received the AZD1222 COVID-19 vaccine.

The chain employs TRBV27 and TRBJ1-2; tentatively, D is TRBD1 (6 bases). Trimming left V 2 bases short and J 0 bases short, with 10 bases between. The CDR3 has 15 residues. CDR1 is MNHEY, CDR2 SMNVEV, per germline (reference sequence). As DNA, the CDR3 is TGTGCCAGCAGTTTAGGGGGGGCTTCTAACTATGGCTACACCTTC. Its protein is CASSLGGASNYGYTF.

V gene TRBV7-6 combines with J gene TRBJ2-2; D ambiguous. The CDR3 is 14 amino acids. Trimming shortened V by 2 bases and J by 6 bases, and 10 bases separated the two germline ends. The germline CDR1 and CDR2 sequences are SGHVS and FNYEAQ. CDR3 region: CASSLPGTAGELFF. The DNA for the CDR3 is TGTGCCAGCAGCTTACCAGGAACCGCCGGGGAGCTGTTTTTT.

This clone has just a few counts. This rearrangement joins TRBV15 to TRBJ2-3, with D perhaps matching TRBD1 (5 bases). CDR1 is LNHNV, CDR2 YYDKDF, per germline (reference sequence). This CDR3 is 17 amino acids long. V was cut by 4 bases and J by 0 bases, with 17 bases left in between. CDR3 sequence reads: CATSTFPKTASTDTQYF. CDR3 nucleotides: TGTGCCACCAGCACCTTCCCCAAGACAGCTAGCACAGATACGCAGTATTTT.

This clone was seen once. V usage is TRBV6-5 and J usage is TRBJ2-3; 9 bases are shared with TRBD2. The CDR3 has 14 residues. V trimming: 6 bases; J trimming: 6 bases; junction bases outside the gene matches: 7. Looked up from germline, CDR1 is MNHEY and CDR2 is SVGAGI. CDR3 sequence reads: CASSLAGPRDTQYF. For the CDR3, the DNA is TGTGCCAGCAGCCTAGCGGGACCTAGGGATACGCAGTATTTT.

This chain links TRBV19 with TRBJ1-1, with a weak D call TRBD1 (5 bases). V dropped 7 bases and J dropped 4 bases, with 19 bases sitting between them. The CDR3 totals 15 residues. CDR1 and CDR2 (germline): LNHDA, SQIVND (reference sequence). CDR3 DNA: TGTGCCAGTATACCTAGGAGCGGGGGGACCACTGAAGCTTTCTTT. Translating it yields CASIPRSGGTTEAFF.